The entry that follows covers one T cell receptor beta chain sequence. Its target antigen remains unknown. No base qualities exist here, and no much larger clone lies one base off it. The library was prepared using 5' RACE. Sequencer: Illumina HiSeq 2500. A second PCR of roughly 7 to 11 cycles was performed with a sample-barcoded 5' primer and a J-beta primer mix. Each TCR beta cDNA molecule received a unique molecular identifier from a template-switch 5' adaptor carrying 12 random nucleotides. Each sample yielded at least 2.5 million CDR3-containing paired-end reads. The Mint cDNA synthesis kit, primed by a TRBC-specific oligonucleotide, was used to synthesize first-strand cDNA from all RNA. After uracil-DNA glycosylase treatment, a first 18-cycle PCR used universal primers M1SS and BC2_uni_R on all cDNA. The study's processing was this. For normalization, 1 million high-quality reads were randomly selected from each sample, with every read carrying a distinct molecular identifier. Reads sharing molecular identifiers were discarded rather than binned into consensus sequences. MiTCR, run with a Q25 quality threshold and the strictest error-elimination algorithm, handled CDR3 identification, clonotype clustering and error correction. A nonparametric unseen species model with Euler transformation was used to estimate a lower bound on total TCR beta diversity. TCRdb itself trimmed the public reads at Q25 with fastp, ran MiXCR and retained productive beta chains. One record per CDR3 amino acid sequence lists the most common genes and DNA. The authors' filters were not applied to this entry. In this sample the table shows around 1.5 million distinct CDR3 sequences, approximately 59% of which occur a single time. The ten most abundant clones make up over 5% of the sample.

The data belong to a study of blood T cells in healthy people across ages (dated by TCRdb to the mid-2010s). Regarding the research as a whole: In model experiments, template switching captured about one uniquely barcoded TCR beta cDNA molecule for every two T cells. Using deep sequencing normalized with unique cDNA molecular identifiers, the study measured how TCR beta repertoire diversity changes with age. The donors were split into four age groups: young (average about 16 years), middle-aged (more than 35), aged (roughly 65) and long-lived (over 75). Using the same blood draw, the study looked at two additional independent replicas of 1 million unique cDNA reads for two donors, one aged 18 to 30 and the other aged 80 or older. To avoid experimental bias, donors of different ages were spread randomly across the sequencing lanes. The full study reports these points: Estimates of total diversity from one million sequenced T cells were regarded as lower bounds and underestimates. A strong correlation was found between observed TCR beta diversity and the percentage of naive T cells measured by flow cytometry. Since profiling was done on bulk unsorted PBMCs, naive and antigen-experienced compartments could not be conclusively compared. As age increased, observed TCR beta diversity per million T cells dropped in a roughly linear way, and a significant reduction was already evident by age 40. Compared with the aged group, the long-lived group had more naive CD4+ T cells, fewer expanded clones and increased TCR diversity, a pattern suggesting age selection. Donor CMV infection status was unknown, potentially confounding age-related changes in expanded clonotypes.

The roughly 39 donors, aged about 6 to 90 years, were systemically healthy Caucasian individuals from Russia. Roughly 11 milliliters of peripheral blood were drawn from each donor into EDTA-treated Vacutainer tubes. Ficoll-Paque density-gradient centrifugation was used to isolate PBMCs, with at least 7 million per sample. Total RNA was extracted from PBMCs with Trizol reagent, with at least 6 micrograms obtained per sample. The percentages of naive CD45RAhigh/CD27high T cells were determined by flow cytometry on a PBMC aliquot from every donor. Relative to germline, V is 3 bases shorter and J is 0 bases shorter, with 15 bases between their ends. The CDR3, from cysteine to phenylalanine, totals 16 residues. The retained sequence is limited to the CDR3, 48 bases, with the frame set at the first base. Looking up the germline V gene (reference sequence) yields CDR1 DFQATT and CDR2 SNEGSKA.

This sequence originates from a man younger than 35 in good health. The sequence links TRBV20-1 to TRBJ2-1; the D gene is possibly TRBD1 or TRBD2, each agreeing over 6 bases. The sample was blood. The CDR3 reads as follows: CSARGAEGGSYNEQFF. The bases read TGCAGTGCTAGGGGGGCTGAGGGGGGCTCCTACAATGAGCAGTTCTTC.